The source of this TCR beta chain is a study of shared clonotypes between healthy human individuals. Overall study: CD4 naive and memory got three plates each, CD8 naive two, CD8 memory one.

The junction had 4 bases not matched to a gene; V was cut back by 5 bases and J by 1 base. Germline CDR1 and CDR2: SGHNT and YENEEA. The CDR3 covers 15 residues. Here immunoSEQ multiplex PCR was the method, and the copy in TCRdb shows in-frame clones only, minus some. This sample has around 700,000 clones, with around 72% found just once. Study observations and caveats: Some naive CD4 clonotypes, 4% to 6%, turned up in common across several donors.

A remark on this clone: The antigen is unknown.

The receptor was isolated from a woman in her twenties or thirties in good health. Sequenced material: memory CD4+ T cells sorted from blood. Sample subset: CD45RA-negative fraction. The rearrangement joins TRBV11-3 to TRBJ2-2; 7 bases are a match to TRBD2. CDR3 DNA sequence: TGTGCCAGCAGCCCCGCTAGCGGGAACACCGGGGAGCTGTTTTTT. Its protein is CASSPASGNTGELFF.